This T cell receptor beta chain derives from a study of cytomegalovirus exposure and HLA in healthy donors. Study findings and constraints: The number of N-insertions in an Asian-associated ancestry cluster was reportedly below the 666-donor mean in a later analysis.

The PCR ran on 60 Vbeta and 13 Jbeta primers. The table came from immunoSEQ multiplex PCR; TCRdb's copy has only in-frame clones and leaves some out. Among more than 110,000 clones, roughly 10% were seen once, and the ten largest hold 1.8%. Concerning this clone itself: Its antigen is unknown.

V was cut by 1 base and J by 5 bases, with 7 bases left in between. CDR1 and CDR2 from the germline V gene are SGHRS and YFSETQ. The CDR3 has 13 amino acids. The chain has TRBV5-1 and TRBJ2-1; D unresolved. The source of this sequence is a man between 50 and 59 years old in good health and CMV-seronegative. Sequencing used PBMCs. The CDR3 nucleotides read TGCGCCAGCAGCTTGACTGCTAACAATGAGCAGTTCTTC. The encoded protein is CASSLTANNEQFF. The whole variable domain, filled in from reference TRBV5-1 and TRBJ2-1, reads KAGVTQTPRYLIKTRGQQVTLSCSPISGHRSVSWYQQTPGQGLQFLFEYFSETQRNKGNFPGRFSGRQFSNSRSEMNVSTLELGDSALYLCASSLTANNEQFFGPGTRLTVL.